The next 21 T cell receptor beta chains were all read from a single sample in a study of blood T cell repertoires in COVID-19. The repertoire was sequenced with immunoSEQ multiplex PCR; TCRdb's copy has only in-frame clones and lacks some. The sample holds about 480,000 clones; around nine tenths are singletons and the top ten take approximately 4.5%. Sequencing was carried out using peripheral blood. Receptors originate from a woman aged 25 to 39 with acute or convalescent COVID-19.

V usage is TRBV4-2 and J usage is TRBJ2-1; 10 bases are a match to TRBD2. The CDR3 length is 16 residues. Looked up from germline, CDR1 is LGHNA and CDR2 is YNFKEQ. Trimming took 0 bases from V and 2 from J; bases not matched to a gene: 1. The CDR3 DNA follows: TGTGCCAGCAGCCAAGAAACTAGCGGGGCCTACAATGAGCAGTTCTTC. Translating it yields CASSQETSGAYNEQFF.

CDR3 bases: TGTGCCTCGTCATCGTCGGCTAATGAAAAACTGTTTTTT. Protein product: CASSSSANEKLFF. The chain links TRBV30 to TRBJ1-4, with D hard to call. The CDR3 sequence is 13 residues long. CDR1 and CDR2 (germline): GTSNPN, SVGIG (reference sequence). Between the trimmed V and J ends, which lost 7 bases and 3 bases, there was a span of 12 bases.

The chain uses TRBV2 and TRBJ2-5, with 9 bases that match TRBD2. Germline assignment: CDR1 SNHLY and CDR2 FYNNEI. With V trimmed by 3 bases and J by 5 bases, 7 bases remained unmatched. This CDR3 region has 15 residues. CDR3: CASSDLAGAGETQYF. The DNA of the CDR3 is TGTGCCAGCAGTGACTTAGCGGGGGCCGGGGAGACCCAGTACTTC.

The rearrangement links TRBV6-5 to TRBJ1-5; no firm D call. The V gene's germline CDR1 is MNHEY and CDR2 SVGAGI. Between the trimmed V and J ends, which lost 1 base and 7 bases, there was a span of 8 bases. This CDR3 has 13 residues. The CDR3 region is CASSYFRGQPQHF. CDR3 DNA: TGTGCCAGCAGTTACTTTCGGGGACAGCCCCAGCATTTT.

V usage is TRBV13 and J usage is TRBJ2-7, with 8 positions matching TRBD1. The V gene end was trimmed by 7 bases and the J gene end by 1 base; junction bases not matched to a gene: 9. Germline CDR1 PRHDT, CDR2 FYEKMQ (reference sequence). CDR3 length: 15 amino acids. This CDR3 is CASNPKDRVSYEQYF. Written as DNA, the CDR3 is TGTGCCAGCAACCCAAAGGACAGGGTTTCCTACGAGCAGTACTTC. The variable domain in full, with the rest retrieved from reference TRBV13 and TRBJ2-7, is AAGVIQSPRHLIKEKRETATLKCYPIPRHDTVYWYQQGPGQDPQFLISFYEKMQSDKGSIPDRFSAQQFSDYHSELNMSSLELGDSALYFCASNPKDRVSYEQYFGPGTRLTVT.

Of note for this clone: One junction end does not reproduce the germline sequence, and a read error may be involved. The chain joins TRBV11-2 to TRBJ2-2, with a weak D call TRBD1 (5 bases). The CDR3 loop spans 15 amino acids. In germline, CDR1 is SGHAT, CDR2 FQNNGV. CDR3 sequence reads: CASSQGYWASGELFF. The CDR3 coding sequence is TGTGCCAGCAGCCAGGGCTACTGGGCGTCCGGTGAGCTGTTTTTT.

The rearrangement links TRBV20-1 to TRBJ1-4, with D unclear. Trimming removed 3 bases from V and 6 bases from J, with 11 bases in between. The CDR3 spans 13 residues. Germline CDR1 DFQATT, CDR2 SNEGSKA (reference sequence). The CDR3 region is CSASPGEDEKLFF. In DNA, the CDR3 is TGCAGTGCTAGTCCGGGAGAAGATGAAAAACTGTTTTTT.

The chain joins TRBV10-1 to TRBJ2-1; 12 bases map to TRBD1. Germline loops: CDR1 WNHNN, CDR2 SYGVQD (reference sequence). CDR3 length equals 15 residues. V dropped 6 bases and J dropped 6; count of bases not matched to a gene: 6. The CDR3 DNA reads as TGCGCCAGCAGCGCAGGGACAGGGGGCCTCAATGAGCAGTTCTTC. Translating it yields CASSAGTGGLNEQFF.

This chain links TRBV6-5 with TRBJ2-7; maybe TRBD2 (6 bases). The CDR3 has 14 residues. CDR1 is MNHEY, CDR2 SVGAGI, per germline. The V end lost 7 bases, the J end lost 2 bases, and 15 bases lay between the germline ends. The CDR3, as DNA: TGTGCCAGCATGCGGGACTGGGCAACCTACGAGCAGTACTTC. This codes for CASMRDWATYEQYF.

V usage is TRBV5-5 and J usage is TRBJ2-3; maybe TRBD1 (6 bases). Trimming removed 2 bases from V and 1 base from J, with 17 bases in between. Germline CDR1 is SGHKS and CDR2 is YYEKEE (reference sequence). The CDR3 runs to 17 residues. CDR3 protein: CASSFGKIQGRTDTQYF. CDR3 bases: TGTGCCAGCAGCTTCGGGAAAATACAGGGACGCACAGATACGCAGTATTTT.

The table lists this clone with a count of one. V and J are TRBV6-5 and TRBJ2-1; 7 bases agree with TRBD2. V lost 2 bases and J lost 0; bases outside the gene matches: 4. The germline V gene encodes CDR1 MNHEY and CDR2 SVGAGI. This CDR3 comprises 16 residues. The DNA of the CDR3 is TGTGCCAGCAGTTACGTGGGGGGGAGCTCCTACAATGAGCAGTTCTTC. It codes for CASSYVGGSSYNEQFF.

V and J are TRBV9 and TRBJ1-2, with D possibly matching TRBD1 (6 bases). V lost 2 bases and J 8 bases, leaving 25 bases between the germline ends. Germline values: CDR1 SGDLS, CDR2 YYNGEE. The CDR3 totals 17 residues. The CDR3 is CASSVYISGTPSAGYTF. CDR3 nucleotides: TGTGCCAGCAGCGTTTACATTTCGGGGACACCCTCGGCGGGCTACACCTTC.

The chain carries TRBV9 and TRBJ1-2; no firm D call. Trimming removed 0 bases from V and 8 bases from J, with 14 bases in between. There are 14 residues in the CDR3. The germline V gene encodes CDR1 SGDLS and CDR2 YYNGEE. The CDR3 reads CASSVEQGAGGYTF. The CDR3 DNA follows: TGTGCCAGCAGCGTAGAACAAGGAGCGGGCGGCTACACCTTC.

This clone came up a few times. This chain joins TRBV12-3 or TRBV12-4 and TRBJ2-1; 9 bases line up with TRBD1. There are 13 residues in the CDR3. V shed 4 bases and J 9 bases; nucleotides not matched to a gene: 4. As DNA, the CDR3 is TGTGCCAGCAGTTGGACAGGGGTTGCTGAGCAGTTCTTC. This codes for CASSWTGVAEQFF.

In its sample, this clone was seen once. This rearrangement joins TRBV7-2 to TRBJ2-1; TRBD1 agrees at 7 bases. Per germline, CDR1 SGHTA and CDR2 FQGNSA. The CDR3 is 15 amino acids. The ends lost 7 bases at V and 5 bases at J; junction bases unmatched: 11. Here the CDR3 DNA reads TGTGCCAGCAACCCTCAGTTGGACAGGCACAATGAGCAGTTCTTC. It translates to CASNPQLDRHNEQFF.

The gene calls are TRBV9 and TRBJ2-5; 10 bases fit TRBD2. This CDR3 region has 17 residues. With V trimmed by 3 bases and J by 3 bases, 11 bases remained unmatched. Per germline, CDR1 SGDLS and CDR2 YYNGEE. CDR3 in DNA: TGTGCCAGCAGCGCATCCGCGGGGCTAGCGGGGGAAGAGACCCAGTACTTC. The encoded protein is CASSASAGLAGEETQYF.

The chain carries TRBV2 and TRBJ1-5, with D hard to call. This CDR3 contains 20 residues. V was pared by 0 bases and J by 0 bases, with 21 bases between. The V gene's germline CDR1 is SNHLY and CDR2 FYNNEI. CDR3 protein: CASSEARRWTPGYSNQPQHF. CDR3 coding DNA: TGTGCCAGCAGTGAAGCGAGGCGATGGACTCCGGGATATAGCAATCAGCCCCAGCATTTT.

The genes are TRBV5-1 and TRBJ1-1, with 9 bases that match TRBD1. With 2 bases clipped from V and 7 bases from J, the junction kept 3 bases outside the gene matches. Germline values: CDR1 SGHRS, CDR2 YFSETQ. This CDR3 spans 13 amino acids. CDR3: CASSFRTGDEAFF. CDR3 bases: TGCGCCAGCAGCTTCAGGACAGGGGATGAAGCTTTCTTT.

This rearrangement joins TRBV5-1 to TRBJ1-1; 7 bases are a match to TRBD1. Germline assignment: CDR1 SGHRS and CDR2 YFSETQ. This CDR3 is 13 amino acids long. The J segment lost 4 bases and the V segment lost 4 bases, leaving 4 bases of the junction unmatched. The DNA for the CDR3 is TGCGCCAGCAGCAACCAGGGGGGCACTGAAGCTTTCTTT. This translates into CASSNQGGTEAFF.

CDR3 coding DNA: TGTGCCACCAGCAGTAGGACTCAAGGGCTCGCGGATACGCAGTATTTT. Protein sequence: CATSSRTQGLADTQYF. The V and J genes are TRBV15 and TRBJ2-3, with D tentatively TRBD2 (5 bases). CDR1 and CDR2 (germline): LNHNV, YYDKDF (reference sequence). With 3 bases removed from V and 6 bases from J, the gap between germline ends came to 19 bases. The CDR3 has 16 residues.

J is TRBJ2-1 and V is TRBV7-9; D possibly corresponds to TRBD1 (5 bases). This CDR3 is built from 11 residues. Germline CDR1 reads SEHNR; CDR2 reads FQNEAQ (reference sequence). V lost 6 bases and J 7 bases, leaving 7 bases between the germline ends. CDR3 protein: CASRGRNEQFF. DNA of the CDR3: TGTGCCAGCAGGGGGCGTAATGAGCAGTTCTTC.